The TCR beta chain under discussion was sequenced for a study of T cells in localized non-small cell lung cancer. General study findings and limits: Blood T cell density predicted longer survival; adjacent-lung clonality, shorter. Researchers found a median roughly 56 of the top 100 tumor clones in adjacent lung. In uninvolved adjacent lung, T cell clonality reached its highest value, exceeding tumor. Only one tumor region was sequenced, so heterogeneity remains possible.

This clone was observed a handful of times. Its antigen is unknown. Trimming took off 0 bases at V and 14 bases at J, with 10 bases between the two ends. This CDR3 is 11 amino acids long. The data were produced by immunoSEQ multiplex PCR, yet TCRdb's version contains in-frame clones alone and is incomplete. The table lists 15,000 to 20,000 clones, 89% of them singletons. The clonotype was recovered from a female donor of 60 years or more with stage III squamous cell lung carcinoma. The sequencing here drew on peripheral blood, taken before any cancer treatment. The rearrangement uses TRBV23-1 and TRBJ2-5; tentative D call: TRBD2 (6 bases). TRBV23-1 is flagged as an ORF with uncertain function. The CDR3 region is CASSQSGGEYF. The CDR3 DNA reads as TGCGCCAGCAGTCAATCGGGGGGAGAATACTTC.